This TCR beta chain was sequenced during a study of human T cells and chemical hapten exposure. V shed 7 bases and J 7 bases; nucleotides not matched to a gene: 12. CDR3 size: 13 residues. Germline CDR1 is SQVTM and CDR2 is ANQGSEA. The time point was: patch test 1, 2 weeks after DPC sensitization. Treatment given: therapeutic diphenylcyclopropenone sensitization with weekly scalp DPC. Individual cDNA molecules received unique molecular identifiers in the library. One entry per CDR3 protein results from TCRdb running MiXCR on the RACE reads. The data hold 85,000 or so distinct CDR3 sequences, with roughly 10% observed a single time.

The TCR comes from a woman between 45 and 60 years old with alopecia areata. Some clones in this sample may be carry-over from other donors' samples. The chain joins TRBV29-1 to TRBJ1-2, with 7 bases identical to TRBD1. This specimen was whole blood, taken in connection with sensitization to the hapten diphenylcyclopropenone (DPC). The CDR3 DNA is TGCAGCGCGCGGGAGACAGGGTACCCTGGCTACACCTTC. The encoded protein is CSARETGYPGYTF.